This T cell receptor beta chain was captured in a study of shared clonotypes between healthy human individuals. Sequenced by immunoSEQ multiplex PCR; TCRdb stores in-frame clones only, minus some. The table includes around 1.1 million clones, 70% to 85% detected once. Trimming cost V 6 bases and J 5 bases; bases outside gene matches: 6. Germline V gene data show CDR1 as MNHNS and CDR2 as SASEGT. This CDR3 has 13 residues. The source material was memory CD4+ T cells from PBMCs. Subset denoted: CD45RA-negative fraction. This TCR was sampled from a man aged 18-30 years in good health. Some clones in this sample may be carry-over from other donors' samples. The V call is TRBV6-1, the J call TRBJ2-7; the match to TRBD2 covers 8 bases. For the CDR3, the DNA is TGTGCCAGCAGGCTAGCGGGTAGAGACGAGCAGTACTTC. This codes for CASRLAGRDEQYF.